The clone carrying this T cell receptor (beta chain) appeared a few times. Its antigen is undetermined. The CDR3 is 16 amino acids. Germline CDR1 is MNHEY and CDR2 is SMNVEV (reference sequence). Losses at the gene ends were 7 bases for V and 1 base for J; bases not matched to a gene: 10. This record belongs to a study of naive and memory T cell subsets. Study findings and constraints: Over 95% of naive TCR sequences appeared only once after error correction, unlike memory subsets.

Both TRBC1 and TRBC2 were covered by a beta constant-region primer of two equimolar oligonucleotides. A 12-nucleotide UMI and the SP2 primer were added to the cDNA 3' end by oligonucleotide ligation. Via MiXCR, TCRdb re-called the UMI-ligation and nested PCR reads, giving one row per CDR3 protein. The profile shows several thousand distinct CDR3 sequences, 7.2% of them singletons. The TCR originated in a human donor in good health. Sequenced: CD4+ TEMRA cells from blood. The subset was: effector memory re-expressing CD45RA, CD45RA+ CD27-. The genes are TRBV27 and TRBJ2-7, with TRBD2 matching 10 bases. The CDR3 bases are TGTGCCAGCACCCCTCTAGCGGGAGTCACGTCCTACGAGCAGTACTTC. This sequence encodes CASTPLAGVTSYEQYF.